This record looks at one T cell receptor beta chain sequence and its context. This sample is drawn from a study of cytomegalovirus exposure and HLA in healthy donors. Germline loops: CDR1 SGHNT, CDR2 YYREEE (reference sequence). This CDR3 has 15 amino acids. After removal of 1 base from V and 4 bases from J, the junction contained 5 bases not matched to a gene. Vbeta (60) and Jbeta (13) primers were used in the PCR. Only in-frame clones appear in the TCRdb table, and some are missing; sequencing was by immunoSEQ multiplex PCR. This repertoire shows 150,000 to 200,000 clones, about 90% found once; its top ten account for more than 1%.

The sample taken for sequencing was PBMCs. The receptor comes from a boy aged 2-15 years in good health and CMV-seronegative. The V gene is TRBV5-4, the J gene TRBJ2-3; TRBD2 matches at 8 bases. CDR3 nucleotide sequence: TGTGCCAGCAGCTTGAAGAGCGGGGGAGCAGATACGCAGTATTTT. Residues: CASSLKSGGADTQYF.